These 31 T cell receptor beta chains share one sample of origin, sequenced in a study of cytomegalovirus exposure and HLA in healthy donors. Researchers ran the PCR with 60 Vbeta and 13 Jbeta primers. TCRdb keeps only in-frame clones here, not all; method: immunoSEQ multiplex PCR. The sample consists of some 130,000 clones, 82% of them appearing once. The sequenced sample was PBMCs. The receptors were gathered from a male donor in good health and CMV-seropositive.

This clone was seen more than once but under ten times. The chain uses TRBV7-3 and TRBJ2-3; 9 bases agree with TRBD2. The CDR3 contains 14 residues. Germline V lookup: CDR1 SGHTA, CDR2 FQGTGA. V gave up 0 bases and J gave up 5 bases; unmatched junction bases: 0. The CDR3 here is CASSLTSGRDTQYF. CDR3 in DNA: TGTGCCAGCAGCTTAACTAGCGGGAGAGATACGCAGTATTTT.

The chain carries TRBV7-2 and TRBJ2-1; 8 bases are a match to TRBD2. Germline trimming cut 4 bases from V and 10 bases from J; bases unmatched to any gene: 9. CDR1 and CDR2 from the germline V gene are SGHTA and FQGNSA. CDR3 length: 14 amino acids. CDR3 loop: CASSSLGGGREQFF. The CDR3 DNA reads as TGTGCCAGCAGCTCTCTCGGGGGCGGGAGGGAGCAGTTCTTC.

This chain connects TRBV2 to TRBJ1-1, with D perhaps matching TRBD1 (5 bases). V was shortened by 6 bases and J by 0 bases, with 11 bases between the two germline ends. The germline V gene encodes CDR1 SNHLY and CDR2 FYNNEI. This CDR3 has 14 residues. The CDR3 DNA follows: TGTGCCAGCAGGGGACTGCTGGTGAACACTGAAGCTTTCTTT. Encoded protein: CASRGLLVNTEAFF.

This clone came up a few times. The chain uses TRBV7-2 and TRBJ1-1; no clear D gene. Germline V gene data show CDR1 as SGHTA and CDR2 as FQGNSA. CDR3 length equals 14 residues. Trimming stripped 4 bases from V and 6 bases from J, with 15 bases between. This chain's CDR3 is CASSSSRLFSEAFF. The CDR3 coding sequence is TGTGCCAGCAGCTCCTCCCGACTTTTTTCTGAAGCTTTCTTT.

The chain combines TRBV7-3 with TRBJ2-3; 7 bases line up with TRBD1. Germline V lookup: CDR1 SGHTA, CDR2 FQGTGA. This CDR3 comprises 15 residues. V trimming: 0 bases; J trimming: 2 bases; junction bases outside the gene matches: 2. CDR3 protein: CASSLTKGATDTQYF. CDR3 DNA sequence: TGTGCCAGCAGCTTAACGAAGGGGGCCACAGATACGCAGTATTTT.

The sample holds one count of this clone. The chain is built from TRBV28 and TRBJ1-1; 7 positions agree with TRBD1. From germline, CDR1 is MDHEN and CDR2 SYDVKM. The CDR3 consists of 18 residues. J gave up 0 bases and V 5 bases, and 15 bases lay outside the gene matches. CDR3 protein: CASSAQQGTLGMNTEAFF. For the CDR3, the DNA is TGTGCCAGCAGTGCGCAACAGGGGACCCTTGGCATGAACACTGAAGCTTTCTTT.

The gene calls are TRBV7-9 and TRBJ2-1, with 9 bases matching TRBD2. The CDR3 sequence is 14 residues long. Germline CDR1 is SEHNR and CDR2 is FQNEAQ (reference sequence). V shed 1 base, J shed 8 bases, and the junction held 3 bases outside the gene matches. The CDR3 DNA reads TGTGCCAGCAGCTTAGGCGGGAGGGTCGATGAGCAGTTCTTC. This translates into CASSLGGRVDEQFF.

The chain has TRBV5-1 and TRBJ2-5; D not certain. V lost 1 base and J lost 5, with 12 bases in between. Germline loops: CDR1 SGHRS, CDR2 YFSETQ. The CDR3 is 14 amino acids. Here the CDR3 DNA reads TGCGCCAGCAGCTTGTCGCAGAAGATGGAGACCCAGTACTTC. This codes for CASSLSQKMETQYF. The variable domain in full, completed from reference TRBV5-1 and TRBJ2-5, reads KAGVTQTPRYLIKTRGQQVTLSCSPISGHRSVSWYQQTPGQGLQFLFEYFSETQRNKGNFPGRFSGRQFSNSRSEMNVSTLELGDSALYLCASSLSQKMETQYFGPGTRLLVL.

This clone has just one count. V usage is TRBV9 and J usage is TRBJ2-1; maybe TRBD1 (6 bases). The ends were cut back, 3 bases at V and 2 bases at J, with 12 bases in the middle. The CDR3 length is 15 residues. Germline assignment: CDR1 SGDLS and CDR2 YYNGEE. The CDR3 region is CASSEGDLAYNEQFF. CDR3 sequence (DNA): TGTGCCAGCAGCGAGGGGGACCTTGCCTACAATGAGCAGTTCTTC.

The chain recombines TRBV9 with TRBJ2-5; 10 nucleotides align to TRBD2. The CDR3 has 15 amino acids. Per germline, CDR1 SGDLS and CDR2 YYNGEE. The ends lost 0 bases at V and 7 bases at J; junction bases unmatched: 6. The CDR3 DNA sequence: TGTGCCAGCAGCGTAGAGCTAGCGGGAGTCGGGACCCAGTACTTC. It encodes CASSVELAGVGTQYF. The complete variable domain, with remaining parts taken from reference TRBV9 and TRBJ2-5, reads DSGVTQTPKHLITATGQRVTLRCSPRSGDLSVYWYQQSLDQGLQFLIQYYNGEERAKGNILERFSAQQFPDLHSELNLSSLELGDSALYFCASSVELAGVGTQYFGPGTRLLVL.

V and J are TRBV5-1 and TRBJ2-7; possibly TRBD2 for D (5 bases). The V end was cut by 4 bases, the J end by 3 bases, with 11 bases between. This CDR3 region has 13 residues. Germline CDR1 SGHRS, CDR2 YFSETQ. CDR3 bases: TGCGCCAGCAGCCCGATCGGGATCTACGAGCAGTACTTC. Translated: CASSPIGIYEQYF.

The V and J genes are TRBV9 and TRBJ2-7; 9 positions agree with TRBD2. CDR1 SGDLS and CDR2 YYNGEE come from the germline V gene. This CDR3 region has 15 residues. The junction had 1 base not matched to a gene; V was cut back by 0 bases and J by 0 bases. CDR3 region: CASSVGLADSYEQYF. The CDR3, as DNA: TGTGCCAGCAGCGTAGGACTAGCGGACTCCTACGAGCAGTACTTC.

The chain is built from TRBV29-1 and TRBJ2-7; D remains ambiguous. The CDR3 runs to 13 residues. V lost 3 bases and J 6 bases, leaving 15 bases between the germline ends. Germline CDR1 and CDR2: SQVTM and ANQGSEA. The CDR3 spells CSVDPRSDGEQYF. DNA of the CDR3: TGCAGCGTTGACCCACGGAGTGATGGCGAGCAGTACTTC.

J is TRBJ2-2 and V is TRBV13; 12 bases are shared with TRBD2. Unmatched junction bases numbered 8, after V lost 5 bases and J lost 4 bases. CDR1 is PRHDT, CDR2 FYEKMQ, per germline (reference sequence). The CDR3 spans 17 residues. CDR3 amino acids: CASSPAGLAGPTGELFF. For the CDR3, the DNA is TGTGCCAGCAGCCCCGCGGGACTAGCGGGCCCCACCGGGGAGCTGTTTTTT.

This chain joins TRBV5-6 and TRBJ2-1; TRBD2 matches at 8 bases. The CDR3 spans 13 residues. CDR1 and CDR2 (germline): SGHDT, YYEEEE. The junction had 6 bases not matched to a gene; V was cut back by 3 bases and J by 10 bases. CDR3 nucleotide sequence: TGTGCCAGCAGCTCTAGGACTAGCCGAGAGCAGTTCTTC. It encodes CASSSRTSREQFF.

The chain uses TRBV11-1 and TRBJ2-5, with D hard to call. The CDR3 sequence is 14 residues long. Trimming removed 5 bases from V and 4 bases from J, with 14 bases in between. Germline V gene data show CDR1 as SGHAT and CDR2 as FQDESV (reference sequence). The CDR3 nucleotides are TGTGCCAGCAGCCTAGACCAAGCCCTAGAGACCCAGTACTTC. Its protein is CASSLDQALETQYF.

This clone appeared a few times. CDR3 sequence (DNA): TGTGCCAGCAGCTTGGCAACGGGAGTAGTTTTCAATGAGCAGTTCTTC. Amino acids: CASSLATGVVFNEQFF. The chain links TRBV5-4 to TRBJ2-1; D perhaps matches TRBD2 (6 bases). V lost 0 bases to trimming and J lost 6 bases, with 16 bases between them. Germline CDR1 reads SGHNT; CDR2 reads YYREEE (reference sequence). This CDR3 region has 16 residues.

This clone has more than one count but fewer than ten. The CDR3 coding sequence is TGTGCCAGTAGCCCTAGCGGGAGGGCTGGTAATGAGCAGTTCTTC. It is translated as CASSPSGRAGNEQFF. The chain couples TRBV19 to TRBJ2-1; 12 positions match TRBD2. CDR1 is LNHDA, CDR2 SQIVND, per germline (reference sequence). Losses at the gene ends were 6 bases for V and 7 bases for J; bases not matched to a gene: 7. This CDR3 has 15 amino acids.

CDR3 residues: CASSVGSAGVGYEQYF. The CDR3 region has the DNA TGTGCCAGCAGCGTAGGGTCGGCAGGGGTAGGGTACGAGCAGTACTTC. The chain joins TRBV9 to TRBJ2-7; the D gene is possibly TRBD1 (6 bases). The CDR3 sequence is 16 residues long. Deletions cut 0 bases from V and 4 bases from J, with 17 bases between. Germline loops: CDR1 SGDLS, CDR2 YYNGEE. Combining the CDR3 with reference TRBV9 and TRBJ2-7 gives the whole variable domain DSGVTQTPKHLITATGQRVTLRCSPRSGDLSVYWYQQSLDQGLQFLIQYYNGEERAKGNILERFSAQQFPDLHSELNLSSLELGDSALYFCASSVGSAGVGYEQYFGPGTRLTVT.

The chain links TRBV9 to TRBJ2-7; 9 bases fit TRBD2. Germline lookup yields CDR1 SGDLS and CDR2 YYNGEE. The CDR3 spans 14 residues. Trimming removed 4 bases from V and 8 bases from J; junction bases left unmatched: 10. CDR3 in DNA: TGTGCCAGCAGCCCAGGCCCGGGACTAGCTAAGCAGTACTTC. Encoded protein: CASSPGPGLAKQYF.

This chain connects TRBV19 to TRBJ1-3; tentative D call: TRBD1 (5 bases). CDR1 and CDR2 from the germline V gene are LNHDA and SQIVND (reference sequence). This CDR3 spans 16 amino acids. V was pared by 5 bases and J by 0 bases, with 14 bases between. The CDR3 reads CASSGREVGSGNTIYF. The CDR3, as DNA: TGTGCCAGTAGTGGCAGGGAAGTCGGCTCTGGAAACACCATATATTTT.

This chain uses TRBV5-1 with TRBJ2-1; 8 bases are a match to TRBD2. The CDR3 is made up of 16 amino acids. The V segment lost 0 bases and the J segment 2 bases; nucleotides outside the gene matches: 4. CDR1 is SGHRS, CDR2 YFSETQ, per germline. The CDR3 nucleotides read TGCGCCAGCAGCTTGGGACTTAGCGGGGCCTACAATGAGCAGTTCTTC. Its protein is CASSLGLSGAYNEQFF.

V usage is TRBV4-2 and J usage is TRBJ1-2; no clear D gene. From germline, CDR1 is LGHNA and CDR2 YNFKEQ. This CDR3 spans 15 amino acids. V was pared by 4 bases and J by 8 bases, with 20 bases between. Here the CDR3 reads CASSPQDEGPAGYTF. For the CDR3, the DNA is TGTGCCAGCAGCCCGCAGGATGAGGGTCCTGCGGGCTACACCTTC.

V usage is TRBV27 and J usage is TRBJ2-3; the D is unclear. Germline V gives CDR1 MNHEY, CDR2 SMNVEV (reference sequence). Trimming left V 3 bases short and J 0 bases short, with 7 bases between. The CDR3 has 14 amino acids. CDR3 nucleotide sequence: TGTGCCAGCAGTTTGGCGGTGAGCACAGATACGCAGTATTTT. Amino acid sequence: CASSLAVSTDTQYF.

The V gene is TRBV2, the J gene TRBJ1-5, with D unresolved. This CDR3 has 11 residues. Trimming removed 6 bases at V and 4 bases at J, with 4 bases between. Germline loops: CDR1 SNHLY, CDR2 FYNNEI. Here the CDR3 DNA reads TGTGCCAGCAGCTTAAATCAGCCCCAGCATTTT. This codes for CASSLNQPQHF.

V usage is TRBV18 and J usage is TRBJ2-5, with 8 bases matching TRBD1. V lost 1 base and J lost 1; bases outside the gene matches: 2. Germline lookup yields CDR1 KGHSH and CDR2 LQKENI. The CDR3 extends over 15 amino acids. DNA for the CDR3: TGTGCCAGCTCACCACGGGACAGGCTCCAAGAGACCCAGTACTTC. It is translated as CASSPRDRLQETQYF.

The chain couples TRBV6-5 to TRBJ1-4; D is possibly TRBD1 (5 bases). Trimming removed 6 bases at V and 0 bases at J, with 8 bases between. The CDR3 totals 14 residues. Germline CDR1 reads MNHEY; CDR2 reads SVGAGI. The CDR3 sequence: CASSHRSTNEKLFF. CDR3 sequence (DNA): TGTGCCAGCAGCCACAGGTCAACTAATGAAAAACTGTTTTTT.

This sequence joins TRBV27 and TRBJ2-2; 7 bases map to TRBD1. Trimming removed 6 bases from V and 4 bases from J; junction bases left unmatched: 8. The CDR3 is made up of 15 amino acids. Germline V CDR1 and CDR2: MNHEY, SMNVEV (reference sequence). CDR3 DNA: TGTGCCAGCAGCGAAAGGGGGCGCAGCACCGGGGAGCTGTTTTTT. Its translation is CASSERGRSTGELFF.

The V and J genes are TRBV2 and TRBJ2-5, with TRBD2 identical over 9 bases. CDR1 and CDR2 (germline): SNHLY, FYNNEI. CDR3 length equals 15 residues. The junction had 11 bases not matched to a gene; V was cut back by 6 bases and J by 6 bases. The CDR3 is CASSVGREGRKTQYF. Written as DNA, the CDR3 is TGTGCCAGCAGCGTGGGGCGGGAGGGCCGGAAGACCCAGTACTTC. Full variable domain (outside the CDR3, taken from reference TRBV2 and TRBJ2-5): EPEVTQTPSHQVTQMGQEVILRCVPISNHLYFYWYRQILGQKVEFLVSFYNNEISEKSEIFDDQFSVERPDGSNFTLKIRSTKLEDSAMYFCASSVGREGRKTQYFGPGTRLLVL.

CDR3 sequence reads: CASSPGQSYGYTF. Here the CDR3 DNA reads TGCGCCAGCAGCCCGGGACAGAGCTATGGCTACACCTTC. The rearrangement joins TRBV5-1 to TRBJ1-2; 7 bases fit TRBD1. After removal of 4 bases from V and 4 bases from J, the junction contained 4 bases not matched to a gene. This CDR3 is built from 13 residues. Germline lookup yields CDR1 SGHRS and CDR2 YFSETQ.

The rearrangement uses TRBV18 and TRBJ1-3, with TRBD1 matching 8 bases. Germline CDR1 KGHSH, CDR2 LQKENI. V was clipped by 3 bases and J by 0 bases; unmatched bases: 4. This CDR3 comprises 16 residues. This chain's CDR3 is CASSPTGTGSGNTIYF. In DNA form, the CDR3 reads TGTGCCAGCTCACCGACTGGGACAGGCTCTGGAAACACCATATATTTT.